This TCR beta chain was documented in a study of T cells in Graves' hyperthyroidism and ophthalmopathy. Study-level findings and limits: Progression to ophthalmopathy was predicted a median of 6.5 months early.

It was RNA transcripts that yielded the amplified TCR beta CDR3 regions. Researchers ran a first-round RT-PCR on the TCR CDR3 using the HTBI primer set. Each CDR3 protein gets one entry after TCRdb re-called the multiplex PCR reads with MiXCR. Among a few hundred thousand distinct CDR3 sequences listed, roughly 21% were seen once. Exclusion of a patient resulted from uncontrolled infection, other autoimmune disease, pregnancy or lactation. Thyroid ultrasound and orbital computed tomography, with clinical symptoms and serum thyroxine and TRAb, informed diagnoses. Comment on this clonotype: Its specificity is not known.

Trimming pared 5 bases from V and 2 bases from J, leaving 3 bases between. Germline V lookup: CDR1 SEHNR, CDR2 FQNEAQ (reference sequence). CDR3 length: 12 residues. This sequence joins TRBV7-9 and TRBJ2-2; D not resolved. Material for sequencing was blood. The TCR was taken from a woman aged 50 to 65 with Graves' hyperthyroidism. Written as DNA, the CDR3 is TGTGCCAGCAGCGATAACACCGGGGAGCTGTTTTTT. Translating gives CASSDNTGELFF.